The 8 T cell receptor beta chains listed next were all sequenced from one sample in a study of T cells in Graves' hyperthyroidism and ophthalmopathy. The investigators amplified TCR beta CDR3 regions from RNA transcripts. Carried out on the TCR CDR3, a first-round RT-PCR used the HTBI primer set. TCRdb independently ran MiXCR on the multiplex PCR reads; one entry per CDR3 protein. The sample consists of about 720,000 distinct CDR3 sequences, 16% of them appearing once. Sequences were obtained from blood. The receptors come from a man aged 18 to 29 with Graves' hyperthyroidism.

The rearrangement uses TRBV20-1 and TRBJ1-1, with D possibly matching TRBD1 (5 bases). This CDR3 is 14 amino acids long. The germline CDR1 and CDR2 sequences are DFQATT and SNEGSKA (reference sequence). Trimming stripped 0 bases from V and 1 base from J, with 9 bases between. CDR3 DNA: TGCAGTGCTAGAGAAGGCGGGGGGAACACTGAAGCTTTCTTT. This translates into CSAREGGGNTEAFF.

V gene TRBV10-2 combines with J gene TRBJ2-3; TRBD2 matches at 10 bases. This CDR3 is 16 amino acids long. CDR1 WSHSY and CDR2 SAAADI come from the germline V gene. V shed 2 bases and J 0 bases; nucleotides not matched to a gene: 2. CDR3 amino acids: CASSELAGDSTDTQYF. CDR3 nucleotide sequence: TGCGCCAGCAGTGAGCTAGCGGGGGATAGCACAGATACGCAGTATTTT.

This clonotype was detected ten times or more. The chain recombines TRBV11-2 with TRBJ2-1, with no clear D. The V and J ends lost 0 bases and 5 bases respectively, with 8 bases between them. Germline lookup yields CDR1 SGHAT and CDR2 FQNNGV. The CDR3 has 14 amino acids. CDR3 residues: CASSLEGRHNEQFF. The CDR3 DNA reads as TGTGCCAGCAGCTTAGAGGGCAGGCACAATGAGCAGTTCTTC.

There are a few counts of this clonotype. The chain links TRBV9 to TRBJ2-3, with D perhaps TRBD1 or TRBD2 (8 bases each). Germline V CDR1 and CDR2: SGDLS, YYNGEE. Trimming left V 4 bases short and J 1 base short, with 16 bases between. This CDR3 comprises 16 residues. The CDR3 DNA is TGTGCCAGCAGCACGGGGGGGGGACAGGGCACAGATACGCAGTATTTT. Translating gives CASSTGGGQGTDTQYF.

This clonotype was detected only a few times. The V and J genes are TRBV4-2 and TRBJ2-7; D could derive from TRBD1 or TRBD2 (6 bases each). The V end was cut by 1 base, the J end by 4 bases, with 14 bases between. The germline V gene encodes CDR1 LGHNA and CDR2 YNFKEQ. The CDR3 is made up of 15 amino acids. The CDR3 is CASSQGGGRVYEQYF. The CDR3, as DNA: TGTGCCAGCAGCCAAGGAGGGGGGCGAGTGTACGAGCAGTACTTC.

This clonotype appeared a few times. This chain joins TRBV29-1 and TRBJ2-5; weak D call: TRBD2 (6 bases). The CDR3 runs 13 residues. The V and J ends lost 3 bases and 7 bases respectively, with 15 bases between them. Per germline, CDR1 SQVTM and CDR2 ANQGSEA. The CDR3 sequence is CSVELAYGGTQYF. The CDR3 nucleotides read TGCAGCGTTGAGCTAGCCTACGGGGGGACCCAGTACTTC.

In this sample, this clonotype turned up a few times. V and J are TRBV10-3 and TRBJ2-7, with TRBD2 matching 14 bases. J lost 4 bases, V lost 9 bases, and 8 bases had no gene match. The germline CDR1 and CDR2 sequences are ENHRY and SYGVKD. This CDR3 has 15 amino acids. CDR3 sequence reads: CAISRTSGRLYEQYF. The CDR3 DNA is TGTGCCATTTCCCGGACTAGCGGGAGGCTATACGAGCAGTACTTC.

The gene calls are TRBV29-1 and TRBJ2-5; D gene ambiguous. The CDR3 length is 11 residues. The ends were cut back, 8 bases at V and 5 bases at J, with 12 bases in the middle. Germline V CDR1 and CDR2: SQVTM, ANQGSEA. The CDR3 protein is CSIRRSETQYF. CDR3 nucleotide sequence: TGCAGCATACGGAGATCGGAGACCCAGTACTTC.